This entry lists 15 T cell receptor beta chains sequenced from one sample in a study of T-cell reconstitution after alpha-beta-depleted transplantation in children. Construction of the TCRbeta library involved unique molecular identifiers. Via MiXCR, TCRdb re-called the PCR reads, giving one row per CDR3 protein. The table lists around 580,000 distinct CDR3 sequences, 25% to 30% of them singletons. The specimen was PBMCs, collected before TCRalphabeta/CD19-depleted stem cell transplant. Receptors originate from a boy in the first two years of life with Wiskott-Aldrich syndrome, due to receive a stem cell transplant.

The rearrangement joins TRBV11-2 to TRBJ2-7; 11 bases fit TRBD2. Trimming at V came to 1 base and at J to 6 bases, leaving 8 bases not matched to a gene. The CDR3 runs 16 residues. Looked up from germline, CDR1 is SGHAT and CDR2 is FQNNGV. The CDR3 is CASSLGPTSGSTEQYF. Written as DNA, the CDR3 is TGTGCCAGCAGCTTAGGACCTACTAGCGGGAGTACCGAGCAGTACTTC.

This clonotype appeared a few times. The chain uses TRBV6-2 or TRBV6-3 and TRBJ2-2; 10 nucleotides agree with TRBD2. The CDR3 is 19 residues long. Looked up from germline, CDR1 is MNHEY and CDR2 is SVGEGT. V dropped 2 bases and J dropped 4; count of bases not matched to a gene: 13. CDR3 sequence (DNA): TGTGCCAGCAGTTACCCCAGACTAGCGGGTAACCGAGGCACCGGGGAGCTGTTTTTT. Its protein product is CASSYPRLAGNRGTGELFF.

This clonotype was observed a few times. This rearrangement joins TRBV20-1 to TRBJ2-7; D gene ambiguous. Trimming cost V 5 bases and J 3 bases, with 11 bases left between them. Germline loops: CDR1 DFQATT, CDR2 SNEGSKA (reference sequence). The CDR3 sequence is 12 residues long. DNA of the CDR3: TGCAGTGCTGCTCTAGGCGGCTACGAGCAGTACTTC. This gives the protein CSAALGGYEQYF.

The V and J genes are TRBV4-2 and TRBJ2-6; perhaps TRBD1 as D (6 bases). V was pared by 5 bases and J by 4 bases, with 15 bases between. CDR3 length equals 16 residues. The V gene's germline CDR1 is LGHNA and CDR2 YNFKEQ. For the CDR3, the DNA is TGTGCCAGCAGCGTAATACAGGGTGCCGGGGCCAACGTCCTGACTTTC. Its translation is CASSVIQGAGANVLTF.

This clonotype was detected a few times. V usage is TRBV7-9 and J usage is TRBJ2-5; 8 nucleotides align to TRBD2. The CDR3 extends over 16 amino acids. V dropped 5 bases and J dropped 5; count of bases not matched to a gene: 13. Looked up from germline, CDR1 is SEHNR and CDR2 is FQNEAQ (reference sequence). The CDR3 nucleotides are TGTGCCAGCAGCACGAGAGCGGGAGTTGTTCGGGAGACCCAGTACTTC. Its protein is CASSTRAGVVRETQYF.

This clonotype was seen more than once but under ten times. The J gene is TRBJ2-1, the V gene TRBV5-5; D perhaps matches TRBD2 (6 bases). V was trimmed by 2 bases and J by 8 bases, leaving 17 bases between them. The germline gives CDR1 SGHKS, CDR2 YYEKEE (reference sequence). This CDR3 has 15 residues. The CDR3 reads CASSFLAGSWDEQFF. CDR3 DNA: TGTGCCAGCAGCTTTCTGGCCGGGAGTTGGGATGAGCAGTTCTTC.

V usage is TRBV5-8 and J usage is TRBJ2-2; the match to TRBD2 covers 10 bases. The CDR3 spans 17 residues. The J segment lost 4 bases and the V segment lost 0 bases, leaving 6 bases of the junction unmatched. Germline V gives CDR1 SGHTS, CDR2 YDEGEE. The CDR3 DNA reads TGTGCCAGCAGCTTGGGAGCTAGCGGGGGTCCCACCGGGGAGCTGTTTTTT. Encoded protein: CASSLGASGGPTGELFF.

CDR3 in DNA: TGTGCCATCAGTGAGTCCCCGAACCCGCGTGCTGGGGAGCTGTTTTTT. Protein: CAISESPNPRAGELFF. The V gene is TRBV10-3, the J gene TRBJ2-2; D is uncertain. V gave up 0 bases and J gave up 8 bases, with 16 bases separating them. This CDR3 comprises 16 residues. Germline V gene lookup returns CDR1 ENHRY and CDR2 SYGVKD.

The V gene is TRBV6-1, the J gene TRBJ1-2; 8 bases match TRBD1. This CDR3 spans 15 amino acids. Germline trimming cut 0 bases from V and 4 bases from J; bases unmatched to any gene: 4. Germline CDR1 and CDR2: MNHNS and SASEGT. CDR3 residues: CASSEATGVGYGYTF. For the CDR3, the DNA is TGTGCCAGCAGTGAAGCGACAGGGGTGGGCTATGGCTACACCTTC.

The CDR3 reads CAISRGTLPYNEQFF. CDR3 coding DNA: TGTGCCATCAGTCGGGGAACTCTTCCCTACAATGAGCAGTTCTTC. This chain uses TRBV10-3 with TRBJ2-1, with D possibly being TRBD2 (5 bases). In germline, CDR1 is ENHRY, CDR2 SYGVKD. The CDR3 consists of 15 residues. V lost 5 bases, J lost 2 bases, and 13 bases lay in between.

This sequence joins TRBV20-1 and TRBJ2-5; 11 bases line up with TRBD1. Germline V gene lookup returns CDR1 DFQATT and CDR2 SNEGSKA (reference sequence). Germline trimming cut 1 base from V and 5 bases from J; bases unmatched to any gene: 3. The CDR3 runs 14 residues. The DNA of the CDR3 is TGCAGTGCTAGAGGGACAGGGGGCAAGGAGACCCAGTACTTC. As protein: CSARGTGGKETQYF.

The rearrangement links TRBV7-9 to TRBJ2-1; the D is unclear. The germline CDR1 and CDR2 sequences are SEHNR and FQNEAQ (reference sequence). The V and J ends lost 6 bases and 5 bases respectively, with 11 bases between them. This CDR3 has 13 amino acids. The CDR3 region is CASRWKPNNEQFF. The CDR3, as DNA: TGTGCCAGCAGGTGGAAACCAAACAATGAGCAGTTCTTC.

This clonotype has more than one count but fewer than ten. This chain joins TRBV6-5 and TRBJ2-7; D is perhaps TRBD2 (5 bases). The germline V gene encodes CDR1 MNHEY and CDR2 SVGAGI. With 2 bases removed from V and 6 bases from J, the gap between germline ends came to 20 bases. The CDR3 extends over 16 amino acids. This chain's CDR3 is CASSYGPPGLAAEQYF. For the CDR3, the DNA is TGTGCCAGCAGTTACGGACCGCCCGGGCTAGCTGCCGAGCAGTACTTC.

The chain carries TRBV5-1 and TRBJ2-5; 7 nucleotides line up with TRBD1. CDR3 size: 13 residues. Germline CDR1 SGHRS, CDR2 YFSETQ. V trimming: 4 bases; J trimming: 3 bases; junction bases outside the gene matches: 3. The CDR3: CASSTTGEETQYF. CDR3 nucleotides: TGCGCCAGCAGCACCACAGGGGAAGAGACCCAGTACTTC. Looking up the rest from reference TRBV5-1 and TRBJ2-5 gives the full variable domain: KAGVTQTPRYLIKTRGQQVTLSCSPISGHRSVSWYQQTPGQGLQFLFEYFSETQRNKGNFPGRFSGRQFSNSRSEMNVSTLELGDSALYLCASSTTGEETQYFGPGTRLLVL.

This clonotype was seen a few times. V is TRBV5-1 and J is TRBJ2-1; D may match TRBD1 or TRBD2 (6 bases each). Germline V gene lookup returns CDR1 SGHRS and CDR2 YFSETQ. CDR3 length: 18 residues. Trimming removed 4 bases at V and 2 bases at J, with 22 bases between. This chain's CDR3 is CASSPIGDRRGAYNEQFF. The CDR3, as DNA: TGCGCCAGCAGCCCGATTGGTGACAGGAGGGGCGCCTACAATGAGCAGTTCTTC. Full variable domain (remainder filled in from reference TRBV5-1 and TRBJ2-1): KAGVTQTPRYLIKTRGQQVTLSCSPISGHRSVSWYQQTPGQGLQFLFEYFSETQRNKGNFPGRFSGRQFSNSRSEMNVSTLELGDSALYLCASSPIGDRRGAYNEQFFGPGTRLTVL.